Below are 18 T cell receptor beta chains sequenced from a single sample in a study of cytomegalovirus exposure and HLA in healthy donors. Primers for the PCR totalled 60 Vbeta and 13 Jbeta. The repertoire was sequenced with immunoSEQ multiplex PCR; TCRdb's copy has only in-frame clones and lacks some. The sample yields 100,000 or so clones, of which the top ten take up 3% to 4%. Sequencing input: PBMCs. Source of these receptors: a woman in her twenties or thirties in good health and CMV-seronegative.

V usage is TRBV15 and J usage is TRBJ2-1; unclear D gene. The V and J ends lost 0 bases and 4 bases respectively, with 7 bases between them. This CDR3 has 14 residues. The germline V gene has CDR1 LNHNV and CDR2 YYDKDF (reference sequence). The CDR3 DNA follows: TGTGCCACCAGCAGAGATAGAGTTTACAATGAGCAGTTCTTC. It yields the protein CATSRDRVYNEQFF.

The chain employs TRBV9 and TRBJ2-2; 9 bases map to TRBD1. The V segment lost 4 bases and the J segment 5 bases; nucleotides outside the gene matches: 12. The CDR3 spans 17 residues. Germline V CDR1 and CDR2: SGDLS, YYNGEE. CDR3 sequence (DNA): TGTGCCAGCAGCACCGTCCGGGACAGGGAAGTTACCGGGGAGCTGTTTTTT. Encoded protein: CASSTVRDREVTGELFF.

This chain links TRBV9 with TRBJ2-7; 8 bases are shared with TRBD1. CDR1 and CDR2 from the germline V gene are SGDLS and YYNGEE. This CDR3 comprises 15 residues. J lost 4 bases, V lost 4 bases, and 10 bases had no gene match. DNA of the CDR3: TGTGCCAGCAGCTCAAACCGGGACAGGACGTACGAGCAGTACTTC. It encodes CASSSNRDRTYEQYF.

The chain employs TRBV7-9 and TRBJ2-5; a possible D gene is TRBD2 (7 bases). The CDR3 runs to 15 residues. Germline V lookup: CDR1 SEHNR, CDR2 FQNEAQ (reference sequence). V lost 2 bases to trimming and J lost 4 bases, with 14 bases between them. Here the CDR3 reads CASSLNGGQGETQYF. CDR3 DNA: TGTGCCAGCAGCTTAAACGGGGGGCAAGGAGAGACCCAGTACTTC.

V usage is TRBV5-8 and J usage is TRBJ1-3; TRBD1 matches at 7 bases. Unmatched junction bases numbered 4, after V lost 4 bases and J lost 0 bases. Germline V gene lookup returns CDR1 SGHTS and CDR2 YDEGEE. This CDR3 region has 15 residues. CDR3 region: CASSGGTDSGNTIYF. In DNA, the CDR3 is TGTGCCAGCAGCGGCGGGACAGACTCTGGAAACACCATATATTTT.

CDR3 DNA: TGTGCCAGCAGTTACCGGGGGTCAGACTATGGCTACACCTTC. Its protein product is CASSYRGSDYGYTF. V is TRBV6-6 and J is TRBJ1-2, with D tentatively TRBD1 (5 bases). V gave up 2 bases and J gave up 3 bases, with 10 bases separating them. This CDR3 has 14 residues. CDR1 is MNHNY and CDR2 is SVGAGI in the germline V gene (reference sequence).

This chain joins TRBV6-4 and TRBJ2-2; D is perhaps TRBD2 (5 bases). From germline, CDR1 is MRHNA and CDR2 SNTAGT. Trimming left V 3 bases short and J 4 bases short, with 12 bases between. The CDR3 is made up of 15 amino acids. CDR3 protein: CASSDREVGTGELFF. For the CDR3, the DNA is TGTGCCAGCAGTGATCGGGAAGTGGGCACCGGGGAGCTGTTTTTT.

Concerning this clone: The junction does not match germline at one end; this may be a read error. J is TRBJ1-4 and V is TRBV7-7; D is ambiguous. Germline values: CDR1 SSHAT, CDR2 FNYEAQ (reference sequence). The CDR3 loop spans 11 amino acids. The CDR3 is CASSSGEGLFF. For the CDR3, the DNA is TGTGCTAGCAGCTCCGGTGAGGGACTGTTTTTT.

In DNA form, the CDR3 reads TGTGCCTGGTTGTATGGGGCGCGGGGCTACACCTTC. Residues: CAWLYGARGYTF. This rearrangement joins TRBV30 to TRBJ1-2; the D gene is possibly TRBD1 (5 bases). Germline CDR1 is GTSNPN and CDR2 is SVGIG (reference sequence). The CDR3 has 12 amino acids. Trimming shortened V by 5 bases and J by 8 bases, and 15 bases separated the two germline ends.

The chain carries TRBV7-9 and TRBJ1-1; perhaps TRBD1 as D (5 bases). Trimming removed 7 bases from V and 3 bases from J, with 18 bases in between. CDR3 length equals 15 residues. The germline V gene encodes CDR1 SEHNR and CDR2 FQNEAQ (reference sequence). The DNA of the CDR3 is TGTGCCAGCACCCGTCGGGGGGAGTTCGACACTGAAGCTTTCTTT. Its translation is CASTRRGEFDTEAFF.

The chain is built from TRBV18 and TRBJ1-5; 7 bases align to TRBD1. The V segment lost 3 bases and the J segment 2 bases; nucleotides outside the gene matches: 1. Germline CDR1 and CDR2: KGHSH and LQKENI. The CDR3 is 14 amino acids. CDR3 DNA: TGTGCCAGCTCACCCCAGGGGGGCAATCAGCCCCAGCATTTT. Translated, it gives CASSPQGGNQPQHF. The complete variable domain, with remaining parts taken from reference TRBV18 and TRBJ1-5, reads NAGVMQNPRHLVRRRGQEARLRCSPMKGHSHVYWYRQLPEEGLKFMVYLQKENIIDESGMPKERFSAEFPKEGPSILRIQQVVRGDSAAYFCASSPQGGNQPQHFGDGTRLSIL.

CDR3 nucleotides: TGTGCCAGCAGCCGGCGCCGGGACACCTCCAGCGAGCAGTACTTC. It yields the protein CASSRRRDTSSEQYF. J is TRBJ2-7 and V is TRBV7-8; possibly TRBD1 for D (6 bases). CDR1 is SGHVS and CDR2 is FQNEAQ in the germline V gene. The CDR3 totals 15 residues. V was pared by 5 bases and J by 6 bases, with 20 bases between.

The genes are TRBV2 and TRBJ1-1; 11 bases fit TRBD1. V lost 7 bases, J lost 3 bases, and 10 bases stayed unmatched. CDR3 length: 16 residues. Germline CDR1 is SNHLY and CDR2 is FYNNEI. CDR3 in amino acids: CASNPGPGQGDTEAFF. DNA of the CDR3: TGTGCCAGCAACCCCGGCCCGGGACAGGGGGACACTGAAGCTTTCTTT.

The chain combines TRBV28 with TRBJ2-3, with 7 bases identical to TRBD2. V lost 8 bases, J lost 0 bases, and 17 bases stayed unmatched. Germline V gene lookup returns CDR1 MDHEN and CDR2 SYDVKM. This CDR3 has 18 residues. DNA of the CDR3: TGTGCCAGCGAGAAATCGACTCTAGCGGAAATGAGCACAGATACGCAGTATTTT. Translation gives CASEKSTLAEMSTDTQYF.

J is TRBJ2-2 and V is TRBV19; 14 bases fit TRBD2. The germline V gene has CDR1 LNHDA and CDR2 SQIVND (reference sequence). The CDR3 loop spans 19 amino acids. J lost 4 bases, V lost 5 bases, and 12 bases had no gene match. The CDR3 is CASSSQTSGGAHVTGELFF. The CDR3 bases are TGTGCCAGTAGTTCCCAGACTAGCGGGGGGGCCCATGTCACCGGGGAGCTGTTTTTT.

V gene TRBV5-6 combines with J gene TRBJ1-2; maybe TRBD1 (6 bases). This CDR3 is 13 amino acids long. V was trimmed by 2 bases and J by 6 bases, leaving 11 bases between them. Germline CDR1 reads SGHDT; CDR2 reads YYEEEE. The CDR3 nucleotides read TGTGCCAGCAGCTTCTCAGGGGAACATGGCTACACCTTC. This sequence encodes CASSFSGEHGYTF.

The chain uses TRBV27 and TRBJ1-1; D remains unclear. CDR3 length equals 12 residues. Trimming took off 7 bases at V and 10 bases at J, with 16 bases between the two ends. CDR1 and CDR2 from the germline V gene are MNHEY and SMNVEV (reference sequence). Here the CDR3 reads CASTYPGLGAFF. The CDR3 nucleotides are TGTGCCAGCACCTACCCCGGACTGGGAGCTTTCTTT.

V and J are TRBV5-1 and TRBJ2-5; TRBD2 aligns across 9 bases. The DNA end is more similar to TRBJ2-7, so the J call may be wrong. There are 16 residues in the CDR3. CDR1 SGHRS and CDR2 YFSETQ come from the germline V gene. Here the CDR3 reads CASSLSRRSGSGEQYF. CDR3 bases: TGCGCCAGCAGCTTATCCCGGCGTAGCGGGAGTGGCGAGCAGTACTTC.